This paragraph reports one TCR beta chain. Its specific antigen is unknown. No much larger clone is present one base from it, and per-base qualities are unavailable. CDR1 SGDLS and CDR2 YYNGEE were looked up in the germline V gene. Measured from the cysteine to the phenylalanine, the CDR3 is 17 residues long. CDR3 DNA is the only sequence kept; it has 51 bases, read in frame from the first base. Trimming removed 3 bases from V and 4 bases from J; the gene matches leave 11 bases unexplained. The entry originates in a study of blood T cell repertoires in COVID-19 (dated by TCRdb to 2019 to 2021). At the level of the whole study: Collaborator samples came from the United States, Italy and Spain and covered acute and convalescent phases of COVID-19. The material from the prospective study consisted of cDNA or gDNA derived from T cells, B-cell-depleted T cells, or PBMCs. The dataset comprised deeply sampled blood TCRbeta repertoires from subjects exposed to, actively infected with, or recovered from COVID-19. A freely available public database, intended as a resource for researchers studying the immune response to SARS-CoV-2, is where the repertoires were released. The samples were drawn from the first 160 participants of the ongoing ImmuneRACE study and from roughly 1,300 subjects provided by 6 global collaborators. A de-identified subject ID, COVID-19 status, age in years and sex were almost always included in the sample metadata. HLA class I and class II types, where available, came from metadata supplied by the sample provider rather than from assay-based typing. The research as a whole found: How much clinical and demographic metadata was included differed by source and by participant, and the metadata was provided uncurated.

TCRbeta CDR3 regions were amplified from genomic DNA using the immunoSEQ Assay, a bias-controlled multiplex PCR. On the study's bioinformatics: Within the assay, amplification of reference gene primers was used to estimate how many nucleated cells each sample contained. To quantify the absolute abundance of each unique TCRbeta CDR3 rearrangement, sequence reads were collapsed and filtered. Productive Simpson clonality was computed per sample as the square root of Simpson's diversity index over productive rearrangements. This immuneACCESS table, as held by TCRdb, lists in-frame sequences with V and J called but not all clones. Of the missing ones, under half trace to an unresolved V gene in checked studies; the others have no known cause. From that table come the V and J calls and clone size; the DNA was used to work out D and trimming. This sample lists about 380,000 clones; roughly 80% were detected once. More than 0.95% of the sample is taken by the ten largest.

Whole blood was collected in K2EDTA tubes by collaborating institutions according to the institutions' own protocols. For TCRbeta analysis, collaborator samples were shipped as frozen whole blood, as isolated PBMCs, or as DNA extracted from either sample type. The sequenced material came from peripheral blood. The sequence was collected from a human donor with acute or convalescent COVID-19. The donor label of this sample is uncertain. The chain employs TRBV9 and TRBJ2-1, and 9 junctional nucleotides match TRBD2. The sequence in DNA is TGTGCCAGCAGCGCCCGGGTAGGGCTAGCGGGGTACAATGAGCAGTTCTTC. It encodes CASSARVGLAGYNEQFF.